This T cell receptor (beta chain) was sequenced for a study of T cell responses to AZD1222 COVID-19 vaccine. Study-level information: Both about-4-week and about-12-week second-dose recipients were combined.

Regarding this clone: Its antigen remains unknown.

This CDR3 is built from 13 residues. The germline V gene has CDR1 LGHDT and CDR2 YNNKEL (reference sequence). V was pared by 4 bases and J by 3 bases, with 2 bases of the junction left unmatched. Broader study findings: Only five or six people who got AZD1222 tested seropositive at baseline. White British donors predominated, females outnumbered males, and clonal diversity was possibly underestimated.

Assay: immunoSEQ multiplex PCR; the TCRdb copy retains only in-frame clones and omits some. This table holds approximately 80,000 clones, 87% found once. This chain uses TRBV3-1 (or the pseudogene TRBV3-2) with TRBJ1-1; 7 bases are a match to TRBD1. The clonotype originates from an adult in good health. Specimen: peripheral blood, collected on day 0 of AZD1222 vaccination. The CDR3 region has the DNA TGTGCCAGCAGCCTCACAGGGGACACTGAAGCTTTCTTT. As protein: CASSLTGDTEAFF.